A selection of T cell receptor beta chains follows, all from one sample in a study of T cells in Graves' hyperthyroidism and ophthalmopathy. One entry per CDR3 protein, called by TCRdb with MiXCR from the multiplex PCR reads. This sample has more than 550,000 distinct CDR3 sequences, with 17% found just once. The sample was blood. The receptors originated from a middle-aged man with Graves' hyperthyroidism. CDR3s include the opening cysteine and the closing phenylalanine or tryptophan. A D gene is named only where the DNA matches it firmly. Clone sizes are given selectively: once, few, many, or a class where the clone is expanded.

CDR3 protein	CDR3 DNA	J gene	V gene	clone size	D gene
CSARDEGTNTGELFF	TGCAGTGCTAGAGATGAAGGGACGAACACCGGGGAGCTGTTTTTT	TRBJ2-2	TRBV20-1	many	-
CASSERSEGANVLTF	TGTGCCAGCAGTGAAAGGTCTGAAGGGGCCAACGTCCTGACTTTC	TRBJ2-6	TRBV6-1	many	-
CASSFYQREWYNEQFF	TGTGCCAGCAGTTTTTACCAGCGGGAGTGGTACAATGAGCAGTTCTTC	TRBJ2-1	TRBV27	many	TRBD2
CASSQDRLAVNEQFF	TGTGCCAGCAGCCAAGATAGGCTAGCGGTTAATGAGCAGTTCTTC	TRBJ2-1	TRBV3-1	-	TRBD2
CASSPGLAISYEQYF	TGCGCCAGCAGCCCGGGACTAGCGATCTCCTACGAGCAGTACTTC	TRBJ2-7	TRBV5-1	-	TRBD2
CSARESYNEQFF	TGCAGTGCCAGGGAGTCCTACAATGAGCAGTTCTTC	TRBJ2-1	TRBV20-1	many	-
CASSFGLTSGSAYEQYF	TGTGCCAGCAGTTTCGGTCTTACGAGCGGGAGCGCCTACGAGCAGTACTTC	TRBJ2-7	TRBV28	-	TRBD2
CASSPGTGVTDTQYF	TGTGCCAGCAGCCCCGGGACAGGGGTCACAGATACGCAGTATTTT	TRBJ2-3	TRBV11-2	many	TRBD1
CATSRDRAHEQYF	TGTGCCACCAGTAGAGACAGGGCCCACGAGCAGTACTTC	TRBJ2-7	TRBV15	few	TRBD1
CASSPVDRAVGGEQYF	TGTGCCAGCTCACCAGTCGACAGGGCTGTGGGCGGCGAGCAGTACTTC	TRBJ2-7	TRBV18	-	TRBD1
CASSLLGGSTGELFF	TGTGCCAGCAGTTTATTGGGGGGGTCCACCGGGGAGCTGTTTTTT	TRBJ2-2	TRBV28	many	TRBD2
CASSLGQASYNEQFF	TGTGCCAGCAGCTTAGGGCAGGCATCCTACAATGAGCAGTTCTTC	TRBJ2-1	TRBV11-2	many	-
CASSLSPGLAGTTDTQYF	TGCGCCAGCAGCTTGTCCCCCGGACTAGCGGGGACCACAGATACGCAGTATTTT	TRBJ2-3	TRBV5-1	-	TRBD2
CASSSIGGSVYGYTF	TGTGCCAGCAGTTCGATAGGAGGGTCCGTTTATGGCTACACCTTC	TRBJ1-2	TRBV12-3/TRBV12-4	-	-
CAISSPGTAGRWGSSYEQYF	TGTGCCATCAGTTCCCCCGGTACAGCGGGAAGGTGGGGGAGCTCCTACGAGCAGTACTTC	TRBJ2-7	TRBV10-3	many	TRBD2
CASSLEGTAVNYGYTF	TGTGCCAGCAGCTTAGAAGGGACAGCAGTTAACTATGGCTACACCTTC	TRBJ1-2	TRBV7-9	few	TRBD1
CASSLDRGPATNEKLFF	TGTGCCAGCAGCTTAGACAGGGGGCCCGCAACTAATGAAAAACTGTTTTTT	TRBJ1-4	TRBV7-9	few	TRBD1
CASSPPGGEGNEQFF	TGTGCCAGCAGCCCCCCGGGAGGAGAGGGCAATGAGCAGTTCTTC	TRBJ2-1	TRBV13	-	TRBD2
CASSQAPLGGRTEAFF	TGCGCCAGCAGCCAAGCCCCCCTTGGGGGGCGTACTGAAGCTTTCTTT	TRBJ1-1	TRBV4-1	-	-
CAGRSSGSGADTQYF	TGTGCCGGCCGCTCTAGCGGGAGTGGGGCAGATACGCAGTATTTT	TRBJ2-3	TRBV10-3	few	TRBD2
CASSPGTPATNEKLFF	TGTGCCAGCAGTCCCGGGACACCGGCAACTAATGAAAAACTGTTTTTT	TRBJ1-4	TRBV12-3/TRBV12-4	many	-
CASSPIGTSGRYEQFF	TGTGCCAGCAGCCCTATCGGGACTAGCGGGAGATATGAGCAGTTCTTC	TRBJ2-1	TRBV13	-	TRBD2
CASSFTGASNEQFF	TGTGCCAGCAGTTTTACCGGGGCCTCCAATGAGCAGTTCTTC	TRBJ2-1	TRBV27	many	-
CASSTGSVPSGANVLTF	TGTGCCAGCAGTACAGGTTCAGTTCCCTCTGGGGCCAACGTCCTGACTTTC	TRBJ2-6	TRBV28	-	-
CSAPHLGGNEQFF	TGCAGTGCTCCCCATCTTGGGGGCAATGAGCAGTTCTTC	TRBJ2-1	TRBV20-1	-	-
CASSRAAYEQYF	TGTGCCAGCAGTCGGGCAGCGTACGAGCAGTACTTC	TRBJ2-7	TRBV6-2/TRBV6-3	-	-
CASETGFPRETQYF	TGTGCCAGCGAAACCGGGTTCCCTCGGGAGACCCAGTACTTC	TRBJ2-5	TRBV28	-	-
CASSRADRIMNTEAFF	TGTGCCAGCAGCCGCGCGGACAGAATCATGAACACTGAAGCTTTCTTT	TRBJ1-1	TRBV11-2	few	-
CASRTDREQETQYF	TGTGCCAGCAGAACGGACAGAGAACAAGAGACCCAGTACTTC	TRBJ2-5	TRBV2	many	-
CASSTGLTNQPQHF	TGTGCCAGCAGTACAGGGCTAACCAATCAGCCCCAGCATTTT	TRBJ1-5	TRBV12-3/TRBV12-4	many	-
CASTLSLSGTGFVENEKLFF	TGTGCCAGCACCCTATCCCTCTCCGGGACAGGGTTTGTAGAAAATGAAAAACTGTTTTTT	TRBJ1-4	TRBV6-1	few	TRBD1
CASSFWAASSYEQYF	TGTGCCAGCAGTTTTTGGGCAGCCAGCTCCTACGAGCAGTACTTC	TRBJ2-7	TRBV12-3/TRBV12-4	-	-
CASSLSGTDNNAF	TGTGCCAGCAGCCTTTCCGGGACAGATAATAACGCCTTC	TRBJ1-2	TRBV28	-	TRBD1
CASMDRKTLNTEAFF	TGTGCCAGTATGGACAGGAAAACTTTGAACACTGAAGCTTTCTTT	TRBJ1-1	TRBV19	many	TRBD1
CASSSDQLNTEAFF	TGTGCCAGCAGCTCAGACCAGTTGAACACTGAAGCTTTCTTT	TRBJ1-1	TRBV7-9	many	-
CANSGDGQNEKLFF	TGTGCCAACAGTGGTGATGGACAGAATGAAAAACTGTTTTTT	TRBJ1-4	TRBV12-3/TRBV12-4	-	-
CASNPSPIGPNSPLHF	TGTGCCAGCAACCCAAGCCCCATAGGGCCCAATTCACCCCTCCACTTT	TRBJ1-6	TRBV12-3/TRBV12-4	many	-
CASSFQEGAEQYF	TGCGCCAGCAGCTTTCAGGAGGGAGCCGAGCAGTACTTC	TRBJ2-7	TRBV5-1	few	-